This note documents a single TCR beta chain sequence. Mismatch with germline at one junction end may stem from a read error. The V gene's germline CDR1 is SGHTA and CDR2 FQGNSA. The CDR3 runs 15 residues. Sequencing used cDNA as its template, made by extracting RNA and reverse transcribing it. Sequenced by immunoSEQ multiplex PCR; TCRdb stores in-frame clones only, minus some. The table shows 20,000 or so clones, with about 59% occurring only once. These data come from a study of CD8+ T cells in alopecia areata. At the level of the study: Those patients who were treated received oral tofacitinib, which was given at 5 to 10 mg twice daily for moderate-to-severe alopecia areata. Dosing spanned 6 to 18 months on tofacitinib, then 6 months off drug.

The study team obtained lesional scalp punch biopsies and peripheral blood from alopecia areata patients. The receptor was derived from a human donor with alopecia areata. This chain uses TRBV7-2 with TRBJ1-6, with D unresolved. Sequences were derived from skin, sampled at week 0. Written as DNA, the CDR3 is TGCGCCAGCAGCTTAACGAGCTCCTATAATTCACCCCTCCACTTT. Translation gives CASSLTSSYNSPLHF.